This T cell receptor beta chain was recorded in a study of CD8 T cells in ankylosing spondylitis. TCR beta libraries were made by quantitative 5'-RACE with molecular barcodes. TCRdb ran MiXCR on the 5' RACE reads and lists one entry per CDR3 protein. This sample carries 100,000 or so distinct CDR3 sequences, roughly 10% of them seen once, and the ten largest clones take about 31%. This clonotype was observed a few times. Its antigen is not identified. This CDR3 spans 15 amino acids. From germline, CDR1 is SGHRS and CDR2 YFSETQ. J gave up 5 bases and V 2 bases, and 6 bases lay outside the gene matches. Broader study findings: Disease-linked clones bore a CD8+ phenotype and were relatively rare in peripheral blood. Reactive arthritis synovial fluid and blood were previously reported to contain some motif variants. The study identified a TCR beta motif of seven or eight highly homologous variants that appeared characteristic of ankylosing spondylitis blood. Disease-associated clones were reportedly significantly overrepresented in matched ankylosing spondylitis synovial fluid.

The V and J genes are TRBV5-1 and TRBJ2-5, with TRBD2 matching over 10 bases. Specimen: blood, either unsorted or a sorted T cell fraction (not recorded which). The sequence came from a male donor with ankylosing spondylitis. Here the CDR3 reads CASSLGLAGAETQYF. The CDR3 DNA follows: TGCGCCAGCAGCTTAGGCCTAGCGGGAGCGGAGACCCAGTACTTC.